This T cell receptor (beta chain) emerged from a study of cytomegalovirus exposure and HLA in healthy donors. Findings and caveats of the study: In a later analysis, several top co-occurrence clusters appeared linked to parvovirus B19, influenza, CMV and Epstein-Barr virus.

CDR1 is MNHNS and CDR2 is SASEGT in the germline V gene. The junction had 6 bases not matched to a gene; V was cut back by 7 bases and J by 4 bases. The CDR3 runs 14 residues. Remarks on this clone: Its specificity is not known.

Use of 60 Vbeta and 13 Jbeta primers characterized the PCR. This table comes from immunoSEQ multiplex PCR, and its TCRdb copy is limited to in-frame clones, with some not included. The data contain more than 110,000 clones, about three quarters of them singletons. The TCR originated in a woman in her 30s in good health and CMV-seronegative. V is TRBV6-1 and J is TRBJ1-3, with 8 bases lining up with TRBD1. The material sequenced was PBMCs. The CDR3 nucleotides read TGTGCCAGCACCTCGGACAGGGTCGGAAACACCATATATTTT. This sequence encodes CASTSDRVGNTIYF.